This T cell receptor (beta chain) was recorded in a study of T cells in Graves' hyperthyroidism and ophthalmopathy. This clonotype was observed at least ten times. As yet, its antigen is unknown. RNA transcripts yielded amplified TCR beta CDR3 regions. When the TCR CDR3 underwent first-round RT-PCR, the HTBI primer set was used. In TCRdb, the multiplex PCR reads were re-called with MiXCR into one record per CDR3 protein. The data contain about 200,000 distinct CDR3 sequences, about a sixth of them singletons. With 3 bases removed from V and 9 bases from J, the gap between germline ends came to 18 bases. The CDR3 is 15 residues long. Germline lookup yields CDR1 SGHTA and CDR2 FQGNSA. Study findings and constraints: Peripheral blood also featured most of the thyroid clonotypes expanded above 0.001.

If no ophthalmopathy progression occurred within 18 months, Graves' hyperthyroidism was stable. Patients showing uncontrolled infection, other autoimmune disease, pregnancy or lactation were ineligible. PBMCs were obtained from about 10 ml fresh peripheral blood. What was sequenced was blood. The source is a woman in her forties or fifties with Graves' hyperthyroidism. This chain connects TRBV7-2 to TRBJ2-1, with D perhaps TRBD2 (6 bases). The CDR3 nucleotides are TGTGCCAGCAGCTTTAGGACTACCATCGCTGGTGAGCAGTTCTTC. Residues: CASSFRTTIAGEQFF. Combining the CDR3 with reference TRBV7-2 and TRBJ2-1 gives the whole variable domain GAGVSQSPSNKVTEKGKDVELRCDPISGHTALYWYRQSLGQGLEFLIYFQGNSAPDKSGLPSDRFSAERTGGSVSTLTIQRTQQEDSAVYLCASSFRTTIAGEQFFGPGTRLTVL.